These 31 T cell receptor beta chains originate from one sample sequenced in a study of blood T cell repertoires in COVID-19. Clones were read by immunoSEQ multiplex PCR, and TCRdb kept only the in-frame ones, dropping some. This sample has a few hundred thousand clones, with roughly 90% found just once. Source material: peripheral blood. Every receptor here comes from a young woman with active or convalescent COVID-19.

This chain links TRBV27 with TRBJ1-1; 7 bases line up with TRBD1. The CDR3 covers 14 residues. Losses at the gene ends were 6 bases for V and 4 bases for J; bases not matched to a gene: 8. Germline V CDR1 and CDR2: MNHEY, SMNVEV (reference sequence). The DNA for the CDR3 is TGTGCCAGCAGCCCACAGGGGTACCGCACTGAAGCTTTCTTT. As protein: CASSPQGYRTEAFF.

This chain joins TRBV7-2 and TRBJ1-2, with 8 bases identical to TRBD1. Per germline, CDR1 SGHTA and CDR2 FQGNSA. The CDR3 extends over 17 amino acids. The V gene end was trimmed by 5 bases and the J gene end by 5 bases; junction bases not matched to a gene: 16. In DNA, the CDR3 is TGTGCCAGCAGCCCCGGGACAGGCCGTGTCCTGAGGTATGGCTACACCTTC. As protein: CASSPGTGRVLRYGYTF.

There are a few counts of this clone. V is TRBV29-1 and J is TRBJ1-2; D uncertain. Germline CDR1 reads SQVTM; CDR2 reads ANQGSEA. The V and J ends lost 1 base and 0 bases respectively, with 12 bases between them. This CDR3 region has 15 residues. The CDR3 loop reads CSVEVPRGANYGYTF. The CDR3 DNA is TGCAGCGTTGAAGTCCCCCGGGGAGCTAACTATGGCTACACCTTC.

The V and J genes are TRBV7-2 and TRBJ2-3; TRBD2 is a possible D gene (5 bases). V was shortened by 6 bases and J by 3 bases, with 16 bases between the two germline ends. CDR3 length: 15 amino acids. CDR1 and CDR2 from the germline V gene are SGHTA and FQGNSA. The CDR3 sequence is CASSRAGSLTDTQYF. The CDR3, as DNA: TGTGCCAGCAGTCGGGCGGGCAGCTTAACAGATACGCAGTATTTT.

V gene TRBV7-9 combines with J gene TRBJ2-1, with D tentatively TRBD2 (5 bases). The ends were cut back, 6 bases at V and 9 bases at J, with 18 bases in the middle. The CDR3 spans 14 residues. Germline assignment: CDR1 SEHNR and CDR2 FQNEAQ (reference sequence). CDR3 bases: TGTGCCAGCAGTTCATTCGGGGTAGAGGGTGAGCAGTTCTTC. Translated: CASSSFGVEGEQFF.

The chain is built from TRBV28 and TRBJ1-4; TRBD1 might be the D (5 bases). Germline V gene data show CDR1 as MDHEN and CDR2 as SYDVKM. Deletions cut 4 bases from V and 7 bases from J, with 13 bases between. CDR3 length equals 14 residues. The CDR3 DNA reads TGTGCCAGCAGTTCCCCAGGGTCTACTGAAAAACTGTTTTTT. Translating it yields CASSSPGSTEKLFF.

This clone was detected only once. The genes are TRBV7-2 and TRBJ1-2; no firm D call. The CDR3 has 12 amino acids. Trimming took 1 base from V and 4 from J, leaving 4 bases between them. The germline gives CDR1 SGHTA, CDR2 FQGNSA. In DNA form, the CDR3 reads TGTGCCAGCAGCTTAGACGGCTATGGCTACACCTTC. Protein product: CASSLDGYGYTF.

The chain uses TRBV28 and TRBJ1-5; no reliable D call. CDR1 and CDR2 from the germline V gene are MDHEN and SYDVKM. V was clipped by 4 bases and J by 4 bases, with 5 bases between them. The CDR3 consists of 12 residues. For the CDR3, the DNA is TGTGCCAGCAGTTCAGGTAATCAGCCCCAGCATTTT. It yields the protein CASSSGNQPQHF.

In nucleotides, the CDR3 is TGTGCCAGCAGCCCCGGGGGTGAAGAGACCCAGTACTTC. This encodes CASSPGGEETQYF. The chain links TRBV5-4 to TRBJ2-5, with D possibly matching TRBD2 (6 bases). Germline assignment: CDR1 SGHNT and CDR2 YYREEE (reference sequence). V lost 4 bases to trimming and J lost 3 bases, with 10 bases between them. This CDR3 region has 13 residues.

The genes are TRBV30 and TRBJ2-7; 10 positions match TRBD2. Germline lookup yields CDR1 GTSNPN and CDR2 SVGIG (reference sequence). There are 15 residues in the CDR3. The V gene end was trimmed by 2 bases and the J gene end by 6 bases; junction bases not matched to a gene: 10. CDR3 sequence (DNA): TGTGCCTGGAGTCCCACTAGCGGGATAACCTCCGAGCAGTACTTC. Translation gives CAWSPTSGITSEQYF.

J is TRBJ2-2 and V is TRBV5-1, with 8 nucleotides matching TRBD1. V was clipped by 4 bases and J by 2 bases; unmatched bases: 4. This CDR3 region has 15 residues. Germline V lookup: CDR1 SGHRS, CDR2 YFSETQ. CDR3 bases: TGCGCCAGCAGCCGAGGGACAGGAAACACCGGGGAGCTGTTTTTT. It is translated as CASSRGTGNTGELFF.

The chain recombines TRBV19 with TRBJ1-5; a weak D match, TRBD1 (5 bases). V lost 6 bases, J lost 5 bases, and 17 bases lay in between. Germline values: CDR1 LNHDA, CDR2 SQIVND (reference sequence). The CDR3 runs to 15 residues. CDR3: CASSPVGGLDQPQHF. Here the CDR3 DNA reads TGTGCCAGTAGCCCAGTCGGGGGTTTGGATCAGCCCCAGCATTTT.

This clone was seen a single time. J is TRBJ2-1 and V is TRBV7-9, with a weak D call TRBD1 (6 bases). Germline V gene lookup returns CDR1 SEHNR and CDR2 FQNEAQ (reference sequence). The V end was cut by 4 bases, the J end by 5 bases, with 15 bases between. The CDR3 has 15 residues. The CDR3 is CASSSDRLPHNEQFF. In DNA, the CDR3 is TGTGCCAGCAGCTCTGACAGGCTACCCCACAATGAGCAGTTCTTC.

This clone was seen a single time. The V gene is TRBV9, the J gene TRBJ1-6, with 10 bases matching TRBD1. The junction had 3 bases not matched to a gene; V was cut back by 4 bases and J by 8 bases. CDR1 is SGDLS and CDR2 is YYNGEE in the germline V gene. The length of the CDR3 is 14 residues. The CDR3 sequence: CASSPGQGYSPLHF. The CDR3 nucleotides are TGTGCCAGCAGCCCGGGACAGGGGTATTCACCCCTCCACTTT. The full variable domain, with the rest looked up from reference TRBV9 and TRBJ1-6, is DSGVTQTPKHLITATGQRVTLRCSPRSGDLSVYWYQQSLDQGLQFLIQYYNGEERAKGNILERFSAQQFPDLHSELNLSSLELGDSALYFCASSPGQGYSPLHFGNGTRLTVT.

The gene calls are TRBV18 and TRBJ2-1; 7 bases align to TRBD2. This CDR3 is built from 15 residues. In germline, CDR1 is KGHSH, CDR2 LQKENI. Trimming cost V 6 bases and J 0 bases; bases outside gene matches: 5. This chain's CDR3 is CASSPGGSSYNEQFF. For the CDR3, the DNA is TGTGCCAGCTCGCCCGGGGGGAGCTCCTACAATGAGCAGTTCTTC.

This clone was observed a single time. The CDR3 loop reads CAISESYRMNTEAFF. As DNA, the CDR3 is TGTGCCATCAGTGAGTCGTACAGAATGAACACTGAAGCTTTCTTT. The rearrangement uses TRBV10-3 and TRBJ1-1; D gene ambiguous. Trimming cost V 0 bases and J 0 bases, with 8 bases left between them. The CDR3 contains 15 residues. Germline assignment: CDR1 ENHRY and CDR2 SYGVKD.

The genes are TRBV7-2 and TRBJ1-5; possibly TRBD1 for D (5 bases). Deletions cut 2 bases from V and 2 bases from J, with 10 bases between. Per germline, CDR1 SGHTA and CDR2 FQGNSA. The CDR3 contains 15 residues. The CDR3 region has the DNA TGTGCCAGCAGCTTAATGGGGCAGGGCAATCAGCCCCAGCATTTT. It yields the protein CASSLMGQGNQPQHF.

The gene calls are TRBV2 and TRBJ1-2; TRBD1 matches at 8 bases. Germline lookup yields CDR1 SNHLY and CDR2 FYNNEI. This CDR3 spans 15 amino acids. J lost 5 bases, V lost 7 bases, and 12 bases had no gene match. CDR3: CASTEGGQGAYGYTF. The CDR3, as DNA: TGTGCCAGCACCGAAGGGGGCCAGGGGGCGTATGGCTACACCTTC.

The chain is built from TRBV5-4 and TRBJ2-5, with 9 bases that match TRBD2. J lost 5 bases, V lost 6 bases, and 11 bases had no gene match. The CDR3 is made up of 15 amino acids. CDR1 and CDR2 (germline): SGHNT, YYREEE (reference sequence). The CDR3: CASTPTAGGRETQYF. The CDR3 DNA sequence: TGTGCCAGCACCCCCACGGCGGGGGGGCGTGAGACCCAGTACTTC.

The chain links TRBV21-1 to TRBJ2-3; the table gives TRBD2 as D, unverified against the DNA. TRBV21-1 is marked as a pseudogene. The CDR3 runs 17 residues. CDR3 residues: CASSVLTSGDSTDTQYF. CDR3 DNA: TGTGCCAGCAGCGTCCTGACTAGCGGGGATAGCACAGATACGCAGTATTTT.

This rearrangement joins TRBV2 to TRBJ2-7; the D gene is possibly TRBD2 (6 bases). Germline CDR1 is SNHLY and CDR2 is FYNNEI. Trimming removed 6 bases at V and 3 bases at J, with 18 bases between. The CDR3 extends over 15 amino acids. As DNA, the CDR3 is TGTGCCAGCAGCGGACTACCCCCTGAGATCTACGAGCAGTACTTC. This codes for CASSGLPPEIYEQYF.

This sequence joins TRBV6-5 and TRBJ1-1, with D hard to call. Trimming took off 5 bases at V and 0 bases at J, with 4 bases between the two ends. Germline V lookup: CDR1 MNHEY, CDR2 SVGAGI. The length of the CDR3 is 12 residues. The CDR3 DNA reads TGTGCCAGCAGTAAGCTGAACACTGAAGCTTTCTTT. It specifies CASSKLNTEAFF.

This clone showed up just once. The chain joins TRBV4-1 to TRBJ2-7; 12 bases line up with TRBD2. The length of the CDR3 is 17 residues. V trimming: 0 bases; J trimming: 0 bases; junction bases outside the gene matches: 3. CDR1 is MGHRA and CDR2 is YSYEKL in the germline V gene. CDR3 sequence reads: CASSQELAGGRSYEQYF. CDR3 sequence (DNA): TGCGCCAGCAGCCAAGAGCTAGCGGGGGGGCGCTCCTACGAGCAGTACTTC.

The V and J genes are TRBV18 and TRBJ1-2, with D maybe TRBD1 (5 bases). The CDR3 is 12 amino acids. Trimming shortened V by 6 bases and J by 7 bases, and 12 bases separated the two germline ends. Germline CDR1 and CDR2: KGHSH and LQKENI. The CDR3 DNA sequence: TGTGCCAGCTCCGACAGCCCTGGTGGCTACACCTTC. Its translation: CASSDSPGGYTF.

The chain carries TRBV11-3 and TRBJ2-1; D is unresolved. Deletions cut 4 bases from V and 0 bases from J, with 4 bases between. The CDR3 totals 13 residues. CDR1 is SGHNT, CDR2 YENEEA, per germline. The CDR3 spells CASSSSSYNEQFF. The CDR3, as DNA: TGTGCCAGCAGCTCCAGCTCCTACAATGAGCAGTTCTTC.

V and J are TRBV28 and TRBJ1-3; D unclear. V was pared by 3 bases and J by 4 bases, with 13 bases between. The CDR3 extends over 15 amino acids. Germline CDR1 is MDHEN and CDR2 is SYDVKM. In nucleotides, the CDR3 is TGTGCCAGCAGTTTTGACGCGGGGTCGGGAAACACCATATATTTT. Protein sequence: CASSFDAGSGNTIYF.

The chain uses TRBV6-5 and TRBJ1-1, with D tentatively TRBD1 (5 bases). The CDR3 is 13 amino acids. Trimming cost V 6 bases and J 7 bases, with 15 bases left between them. Germline-derived CDR1 and CDR2 are MNHEY and SVGAGI. CDR3 sequence: CASRHQGIGEAFF. The CDR3 bases are TGTGCCAGCAGGCACCAGGGTATCGGTGAAGCTTTCTTT.

This clone was detected only once. The chain is built from TRBV6-5 and TRBJ1-2, with 7 positions matching TRBD1. V trimming: 3 bases; J trimming: 0 bases; junction bases outside the gene matches: 4. Germline assignment: CDR1 MNHEY and CDR2 SVGAGI. The CDR3 spans 15 residues. Written as DNA, the CDR3 is TGTGCCAGCAGTTATCAGACAGGGTCTAACTATGGCTACACCTTC. Translating gives CASSYQTGSNYGYTF.

V gene TRBV30 combines with J gene TRBJ1-1; 8 bases are shared with TRBD1. J gave up 1 base and V 3 bases, and 4 bases lay outside the gene matches. Germline V gene lookup returns CDR1 GTSNPN and CDR2 SVGIG (reference sequence). This CDR3 contains 14 residues. CDR3 DNA: TGTGCCTGGAGCTCCGGGACAGGGAACACTGAAGCTTTCTTT. Its translation: CAWSSGTGNTEAFF.

The DNA for the CDR3 is TGCGCCAGCAGCTGGACAGACACCGGGGAGCTGTTTTTT. Encoded protein: CASSWTDTGELFF. The chain uses TRBV5-1 and TRBJ2-2, with D possibly TRBD1 on 6 matching bases. Germline loops: CDR1 SGHRS, CDR2 YFSETQ. The CDR3 covers 13 residues. V was cut by 3 bases and J by 3 bases, with 6 bases left in between.

V and J are TRBV19 and TRBJ2-2; 7 bases line up with TRBD1. The CDR3 extends over 15 amino acids. Trimming removed 0 bases from V and 4 bases from J; junction bases left unmatched: 2. Germline assignment: CDR1 LNHDA and CDR2 SQIVND (reference sequence). The CDR3 DNA sequence: TGTGCCAGTAGTATAGAGACAGGGTTCACCGGGGAGCTGTTTTTT. This encodes CASSIETGFTGELFF. The full variable domain, with the rest looked up from reference TRBV19 and TRBJ2-2, is DGGITQSPKYLFRKEGQNVTLSCEQNLNHDAMYWYRQDPGQGLRLIYYSQIVNDFQKGDIAEGYSVSREKKESFPLTVTSAQKNPTAFYLCASSIETGFTGELFFGEGSRLTVL.